The present TCR beta chain was sequenced within a study of CXCR3-negative and CXCR3-positive naive CD8 T cells. Among CD8+ T cells, naive ones were CD45RO-CCR7+CD27+CD95-. As for this clonotype: The target antigen is unknown.

Study-wide points: Memory, not naive, CXCR3-negative and CXCR3-positive cells differed in TRBV-TRBJ usage. The study found more hydrophobic TRB CDR3s in CXCR3-positive naive cells than in CXCR3-negative naive cells. Diversity was high in both naive subsets and much lower in memory cells. Cryopreservation partially lowered CXCR3 expression, so most assays used fresh PBMCs.

The CDR3 length is 14 residues. TRB cDNA libraries were made by UMI-labeled 5' RACE. TCRdb reprocessed the 5' RACE reads, with one entry per CDR3 protein and no DNA. The sample's table shows tens of thousands of distinct CDR3 sequences. Sequencing was performed on naive CXCR3+ CD8+ T cells from blood. The subset: CD45RO-CCR7+CD27+CD95- naive CD8+ T cells expressing CXCR3 (TNR3+). The sequence came from a human donor in good health. Some clones in this sample may be carry-over from other donors' samples. V and J are TRBV12-3 or TRBV12-4 and TRBJ2-3. The CDR3 is CASSLGQYTDTQYF.